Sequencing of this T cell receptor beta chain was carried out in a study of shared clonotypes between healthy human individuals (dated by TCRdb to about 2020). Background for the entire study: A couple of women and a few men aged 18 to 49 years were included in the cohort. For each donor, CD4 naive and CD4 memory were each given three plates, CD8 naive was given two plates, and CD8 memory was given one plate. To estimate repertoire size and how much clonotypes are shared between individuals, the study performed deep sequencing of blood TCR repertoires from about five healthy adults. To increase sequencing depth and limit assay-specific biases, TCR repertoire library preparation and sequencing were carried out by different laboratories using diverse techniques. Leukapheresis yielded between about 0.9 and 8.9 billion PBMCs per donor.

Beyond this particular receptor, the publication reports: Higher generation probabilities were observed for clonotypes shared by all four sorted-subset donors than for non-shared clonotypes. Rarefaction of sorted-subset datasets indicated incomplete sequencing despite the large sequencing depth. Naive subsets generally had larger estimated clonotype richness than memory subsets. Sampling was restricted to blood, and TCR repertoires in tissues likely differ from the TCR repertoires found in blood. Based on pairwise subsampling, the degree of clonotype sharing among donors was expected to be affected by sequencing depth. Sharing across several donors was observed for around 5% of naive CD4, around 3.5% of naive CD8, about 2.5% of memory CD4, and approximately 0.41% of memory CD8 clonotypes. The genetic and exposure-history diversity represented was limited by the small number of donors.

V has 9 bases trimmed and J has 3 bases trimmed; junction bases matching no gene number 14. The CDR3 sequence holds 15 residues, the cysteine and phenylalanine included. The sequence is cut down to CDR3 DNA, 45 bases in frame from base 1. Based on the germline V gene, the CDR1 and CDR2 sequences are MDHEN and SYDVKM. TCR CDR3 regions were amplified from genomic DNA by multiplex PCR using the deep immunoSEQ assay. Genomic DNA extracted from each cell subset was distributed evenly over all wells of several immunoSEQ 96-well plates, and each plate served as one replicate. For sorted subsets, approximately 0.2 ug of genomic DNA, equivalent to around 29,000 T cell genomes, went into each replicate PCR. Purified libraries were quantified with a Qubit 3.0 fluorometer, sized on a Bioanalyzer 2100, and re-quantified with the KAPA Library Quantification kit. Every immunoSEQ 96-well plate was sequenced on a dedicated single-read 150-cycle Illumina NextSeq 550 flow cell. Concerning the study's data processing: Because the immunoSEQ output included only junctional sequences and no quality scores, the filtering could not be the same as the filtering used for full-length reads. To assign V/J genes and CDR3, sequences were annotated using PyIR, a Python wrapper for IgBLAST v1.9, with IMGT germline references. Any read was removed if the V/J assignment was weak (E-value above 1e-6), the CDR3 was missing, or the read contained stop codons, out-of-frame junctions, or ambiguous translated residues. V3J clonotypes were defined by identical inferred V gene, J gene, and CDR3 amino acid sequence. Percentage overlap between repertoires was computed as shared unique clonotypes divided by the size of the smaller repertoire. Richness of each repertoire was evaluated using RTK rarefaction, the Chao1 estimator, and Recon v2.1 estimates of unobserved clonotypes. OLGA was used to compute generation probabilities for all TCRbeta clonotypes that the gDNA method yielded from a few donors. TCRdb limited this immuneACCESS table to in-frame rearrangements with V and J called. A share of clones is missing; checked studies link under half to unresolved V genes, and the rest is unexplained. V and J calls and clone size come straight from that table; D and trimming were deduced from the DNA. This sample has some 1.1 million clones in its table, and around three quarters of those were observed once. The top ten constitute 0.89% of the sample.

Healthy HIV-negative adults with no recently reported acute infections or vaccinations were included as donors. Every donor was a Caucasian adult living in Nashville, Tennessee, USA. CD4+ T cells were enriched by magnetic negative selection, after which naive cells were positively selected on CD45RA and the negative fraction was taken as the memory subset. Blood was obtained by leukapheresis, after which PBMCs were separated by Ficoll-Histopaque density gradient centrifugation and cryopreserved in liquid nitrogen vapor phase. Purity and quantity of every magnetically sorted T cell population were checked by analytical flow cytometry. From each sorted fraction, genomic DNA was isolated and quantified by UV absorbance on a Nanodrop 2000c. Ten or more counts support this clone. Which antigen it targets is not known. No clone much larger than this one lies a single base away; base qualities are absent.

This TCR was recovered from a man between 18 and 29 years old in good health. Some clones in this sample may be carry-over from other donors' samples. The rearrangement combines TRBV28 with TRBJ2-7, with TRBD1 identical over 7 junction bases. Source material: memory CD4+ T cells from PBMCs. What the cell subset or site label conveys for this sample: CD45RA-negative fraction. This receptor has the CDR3 CASNGPGQANYEQYF. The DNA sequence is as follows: TGTGCCAGTAATGGGCCCGGACAGGCGAACTACGAGCAGTACTTC. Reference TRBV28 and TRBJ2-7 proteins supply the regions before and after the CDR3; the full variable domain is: DVKVTQSSRYLVKRTGEKVFLECVQDMDHENMFWYRQDPGLGLRLIYFSYDVKMKEKGDIPEGYSVSREKKERFSLILESASTNQTSMYLCASNGPGQANYEQYFGPGTRLTVT.